This entry is about one TCR beta chain. Its specificity is not known. The data derive from a study of cytomegalovirus exposure and HLA in healthy donors. Overall study findings and caveats: Roughly uniform depth of sequencing across donors was assumed in presence/absence analyses.

Donors sampled were nominally healthy, though unrecorded immune exposures were likely. The germline V gene encodes CDR1 SGDLS and CDR2 YYNGEE. CDR3 length: 13 residues. V lost 0 bases, J lost 10 bases, and 10 bases lay in between. 60 Vbeta and 13 Jbeta primers were used in PCR. TCRdb's copy holds only in-frame clones and misses some; the assay was immunoSEQ multiplex PCR. The table records about 140,000 clones, around 72% of them present only once. The source is a human donor in good health. The chain uses TRBV9 and TRBJ1-4; D is unclear. Source material: PBMCs. CDR3 protein: CASSVGPRGKLFF. The CDR3 DNA sequence: TGTGCCAGCAGCGTAGGGCCCCGTGGAAAACTGTTTTTT.